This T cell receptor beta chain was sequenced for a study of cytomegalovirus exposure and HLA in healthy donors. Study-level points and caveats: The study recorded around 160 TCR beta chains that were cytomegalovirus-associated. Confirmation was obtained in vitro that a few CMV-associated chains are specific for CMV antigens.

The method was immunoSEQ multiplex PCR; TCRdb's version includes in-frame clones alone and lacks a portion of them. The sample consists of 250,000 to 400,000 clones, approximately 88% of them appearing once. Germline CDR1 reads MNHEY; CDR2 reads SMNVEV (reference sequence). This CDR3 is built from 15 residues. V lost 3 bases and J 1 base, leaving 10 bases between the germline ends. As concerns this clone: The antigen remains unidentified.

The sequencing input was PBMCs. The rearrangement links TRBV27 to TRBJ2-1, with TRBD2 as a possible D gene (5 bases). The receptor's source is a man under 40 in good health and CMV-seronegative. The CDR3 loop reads CASSFGGLSYNEQFF. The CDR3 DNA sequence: TGTGCCAGCAGTTTTGGAGGACTTTCCTACAATGAGCAGTTCTTC.